These 32 T cell receptor beta chains were all obtained from the same sample, sequenced in a study of T-cell memory formation after mild COVID-19. MiXCR, run by TCRdb on the 5' RACE reads, gives a single entry per CDR3 protein. Among approximately 290,000 distinct CDR3 sequences listed, 19% were seen once. Sequencing input: PBMCs or a T cell subset sorted from them (not recorded which). The receptor set was obtained from a man aged 18-30 years who had mild COVID-19 (a few samples of this study predate the infection). Cell type and time point are not known.

The CDR3 spells CASSRGHTDTQYF. CDR3 nucleotide sequence: TGTGCCAGCAGCCGCGGACACACAGATACGCAGTATTTT. The V call is TRBV4-2, the J call TRBJ2-3; weak D call: TRBD1 (5 bases). V lost 4 bases to trimming and J lost 2 bases, with 7 bases between them. The germline CDR1 and CDR2 sequences are LGHNA and YNFKEQ. The CDR3 consists of 13 residues.

This chain joins TRBV10-2 and TRBJ2-3, with TRBD1 matching over 7 bases. Trimming at V came to 2 bases and at J to 6 bases, leaving 2 bases not matched to a gene. This CDR3 contains 13 residues. Germline-derived CDR1 and CDR2 are WSHSY and SAAADI. CDR3 DNA: TGCGCCAGCAGTGAGAGGGGGCCCGATACGCAGTATTTT. As protein: CASSERGPDTQYF.

The J gene is TRBJ2-7, the V gene TRBV27; TRBD1 is a possible D gene (6 bases). Germline-derived CDR1 and CDR2 are MNHEY and SMNVEV (reference sequence). This CDR3 has 14 residues. The ends were cut back, 3 bases at V and 2 bases at J, with 11 bases in the middle. The CDR3 protein is CASSLKGHPYEQYF. Written as DNA, the CDR3 is TGTGCCAGCAGTTTGAAGGGACACCCCTACGAGCAGTACTTC.

This chain connects TRBV27 to TRBJ2-5; D possibly corresponds to TRBD2 (7 bases). The V gene's germline CDR1 is MNHEY and CDR2 SMNVEV (reference sequence). CDR3 length: 13 residues. V was trimmed by 6 bases and J by 1 base, leaving 9 bases between them. The CDR3 nucleotides read TGTGCCAGCAGGGGGGGGGCCCAAGAGACCCAGTACTTC. Translation: CASRGGAQETQYF.

J is TRBJ2-7 and V is TRBV10-2; D is ambiguous. V lost 10 bases, J lost 4 bases, and 11 bases lay in between. The germline V gene has CDR1 WSHSY and CDR2 SAAADI. CDR3 length equals 11 residues. As DNA, the CDR3 is TGCGCCACCGAGTATATTTACGAGCAGTACTTC. Encoded protein: CATEYIYEQYF.

This clonotype was found a few times. The J gene is TRBJ2-1, the V gene TRBV29-1; 9 nucleotides match TRBD1. From germline, CDR1 is SQVTM and CDR2 ANQGSEA. V gave up 0 bases and J gave up 4 bases; unmatched junction bases: 7. The CDR3 has 16 amino acids. In DNA, the CDR3 is TGCAGCGTTGAAGATCCCGGGACAGGGCAATACAATGAGCAGTTCTTC. Amino acid sequence: CSVEDPGTGQYNEQFF.

The J gene is TRBJ2-3, the V gene TRBV25-1, with D possibly matching TRBD1 (6 bases). The germline V gene has CDR1 MGHDK and CDR2 SYGVNS. The length of the CDR3 is 14 residues. V was cut by 4 bases and J by 2 bases, with 10 bases left in between. CDR3: CASSGTAYTDTQYF. The CDR3 bases are TGTGCCAGCAGTGGGACAGCGTACACAGATACGCAGTATTTT.

The chain carries TRBV5-1 and TRBJ2-1, with TRBD1 matching over 10 bases. Germline trimming cut 4 bases from V and 5 bases from J; bases unmatched to any gene: 9. CDR1 and CDR2 (germline): SGHRS, YFSETQ. The CDR3 contains 16 residues. CDR3 sequence (DNA): TGCGCCAGCAGCGGAGGGGGGGACAGGGGAAACAATGAGCAGTTCTTC. This codes for CASSGGGDRGNNEQFF.

This clonotype was counted a few times. An end of the junction differs from the germline gene, which may be a read error. The gene calls are TRBV12-3 or TRBV12-4 and TRBJ1-1; no clear D gene. The CDR3 totals 12 residues. CDR3 protein: CGSGIVRGEAFF. The CDR3 DNA reads TGTGGCAGCGGTATAGTTCGGGGTGAAGCTTTCTTT.

This clonotype showed up just a few times. The CDR3 reads CASSLYGVDTEAFF. The CDR3 DNA reads TGCGCCAGCAGCTTGTACGGGGTTGACACTGAAGCTTTCTTT. V gene TRBV5-1 combines with J gene TRBJ1-1; D call uncertain. V was shortened by 1 base and J by 3 bases, with 10 bases between the two germline ends. The CDR3 contains 14 residues. Germline CDR1 reads SGHRS; CDR2 reads YFSETQ. The variable domain in full, with the rest retrieved from reference TRBV5-1 and TRBJ1-1, is KAGVTQTPRYLIKTRGQQVTLSCSPISGHRSVSWYQQTPGQGLQFLFEYFSETQRNKGNFPGRFSGRQFSNSRSEMNVSTLELGDSALYLCASSLYGVDTEAFFGQGTRLTVV.

This clonotype has a count of ten or more. Germline and junction disagree at one end, which may indicate a read error. The chain is built from TRBV7-9 and TRBJ2-7; 7 bases align to TRBD1. This CDR3 is 14 amino acids long. Per germline, CDR1 SEHNR and CDR2 FQNEAQ (reference sequence). CDR3 nucleotide sequence: TGTGCCAGCAGCTCAATTTACCCCACAGGGGAATCTAGCTTC. Encoded protein: CASSSIYPTGESSF.

This clonotype came up a few times. This chain joins TRBV7-2 and TRBJ2-3, with 7 bases lining up with TRBD2. The ends lost 2 bases at V and 0 bases at J; junction bases unmatched: 11. Per germline, CDR1 SGHTA and CDR2 FQGNSA. CDR3 length: 18 residues. The CDR3 sequence: CASSLNGPSGSSTDTQYF. The CDR3 DNA is TGTGCCAGCAGCTTAAATGGGCCTAGCGGATCTAGCACAGATACGCAGTATTTT.

The J gene is TRBJ2-2, the V gene TRBV4-1, with D possibly matching TRBD1 (7 bases). This CDR3 is built from 15 residues. Trimming cost V 3 bases and J 5 bases, with 13 bases left between them. Germline assignment: CDR1 MGHRA and CDR2 YSYEKL. The chain's CDR3 is CASSHPQGGTGELFF. In DNA, the CDR3 is TGCGCCAGCAGCCATCCTCAGGGGGGTACCGGGGAGCTGTTTTTT.

The chain uses TRBV7-3 and TRBJ2-5; D perhaps matches TRBD2 (6 bases). Trimming cost V 8 bases and J 3 bases, with 13 bases left between them. CDR3 length equals 13 residues. Germline V gene lookup returns CDR1 SGHTA and CDR2 FQGTGA. The CDR3 DNA reads TGTGCCAGCTGCTCGGGACTTGAAGAGACCCAGTACTTC. Protein: CASCSGLEETQYF. The complete variable domain, with remaining parts taken from reference TRBV7-3 and TRBJ2-5, reads GAGVSQTPSNKVTEKGKYVELRCDPISGHTALYWYRQSLGQGPEFLIYFQGTGAADDSGLPNDRFFAVRPEGSVSTLKIQRTERGDSAVYLCASCSGLEETQYFGPGTRLLVL.

The chain combines TRBV5-5 with TRBJ2-1; TRBD1 might be the D (5 bases). V lost 7 bases and J lost 5, with 13 bases in between. The CDR3 runs 13 residues. Germline V gene sequence: CDR1 SGHKS, CDR2 YYEKEE (reference sequence). The CDR3 sequence: CASGLGPDNEQFF. The CDR3 nucleotides are TGTGCCAGCGGGCTGGGGCCCGACAATGAGCAGTTCTTC.

This clonotype was seen ten or more times. An end of the junction does not agree with germline; a read error may underlie this. The gene calls are TRBV7-9 and TRBJ1-1; possibly TRBD1 for D (5 bases). Germline CDR1 SEHNR, CDR2 FQNEAQ (reference sequence). The CDR3 runs 14 residues. CDR3 protein: CASSLGRMNTEAFF. The CDR3 nucleotides are TGCGCCAGCAGCTTGGGACGGATGAACACTGAAGCTTTCTTT.

This clonotype was counted only a few times. The chain has TRBV7-2 and TRBJ1-6; 9 nucleotides align to TRBD1. The V gene's germline CDR1 is SGHTA and CDR2 FQGNSA. Trimming at V came to 5 bases and at J to 10 bases, leaving 6 bases not matched to a gene. CDR3 length: 14 amino acids. The CDR3: CASSREGQGSPLHF. Written as DNA, the CDR3 is TGTGCCAGCAGCCGGGAGGGACAGGGCTCACCCCTCCACTTT.

Only one count was recorded for this clonotype. V usage is TRBV29-1 and J usage is TRBJ2-5; tentative D call: TRBD2 (6 bases). The V and J ends lost 8 bases and 5 bases respectively, with 9 bases between them. Germline V CDR1 and CDR2: SQVTM, ANQGSEA. The CDR3 consists of 10 residues. The CDR3 coding sequence is TGCAGCCTTGGGGGGGAGACCCAGTACTTC. It translates to CSLGGETQYF.

This chain uses TRBV5-5 with TRBJ2-3, with D possibly matching TRBD2 (6 bases). Per the germline V gene, CDR1 is SGHKS and CDR2 is YYEKEE (reference sequence). CDR3 size: 13 residues. V was clipped by 5 bases and J by 6 bases, with 13 bases between them. CDR3 DNA sequence: TGTGCCAGCAGTTCTCCTAGCGCCGATACGCAGTATTTT. Translated, it gives CASSSPSADTQYF.

The V and J genes are TRBV20-1 and TRBJ1-1; TRBD1 might be the D (6 bases). The CDR3 extends over 15 amino acids. Germline-derived CDR1 and CDR2 are DFQATT and SNEGSKA (reference sequence). V was clipped by 0 bases and J by 4 bases, with 15 bases between them. The CDR3, as DNA: TGCAGTGCTAGAGAGTCCGTTGGGACACCCACTGAAGCTTTCTTT. It is translated as CSARESVGTPTEAFF.

The chain combines TRBV24-1 with TRBJ2-2; no definite D call. The ends were cut back, 5 bases at V and 0 bases at J, with 6 bases in the middle. Germline V CDR1 and CDR2: KGHDR, SFDVKD. The CDR3 contains 14 residues. DNA for the CDR3: TGTGCCACCAGTGTAAACGCGAACACCGGGGAGCTGTTTTTT. Its protein is CATSVNANTGELFF.

This sequence joins TRBV20-1 and TRBJ2-3; 8 bases match TRBD1. This CDR3 has 14 residues. The V segment lost 5 bases and the J segment 2 bases; nucleotides outside the gene matches: 6. In germline, CDR1 is DFQATT, CDR2 SNEGSKA (reference sequence). The CDR3 DNA reads as TGCAGTGCTCCCGGGACAGGTAACACAGATACGCAGTATTTT. Amino acids: CSAPGTGNTDTQYF.

This clonotype was picked up a small number of times. The chain carries TRBV29-1 and TRBJ1-4, with a tentative D call TRBD1 (6 bases). The CDR3 extends over 12 amino acids. The germline CDR1 and CDR2 sequences are SQVTM and ANQGSEA. Trimming cost V 6 bases and J 4 bases, with 9 bases left between them. CDR3 region: CSVKGGNEKLFF. The CDR3 coding sequence is TGCAGCGTGAAAGGGGGTAATGAAAAACTGTTTTTT.

This clonotype was detected ten times or more. The chain recombines TRBV11-2 with TRBJ2-1, with 11 nucleotides matching TRBD2. CDR3 length: 17 residues. J gave up 1 base and V 5 bases, and 7 bases lay outside the gene matches. The V gene's germline CDR1 is SGHAT and CDR2 FQNNGV. The CDR3 nucleotides read TGTGCCAGCAGCCCAAACCCTAGCGGGGGGTCCTACAATGAGCAGTTCTTC. Translation gives CASSPNPSGGSYNEQFF.

CDR3 loop: CASSLKDILGETQYF. CDR3 DNA sequence: TGTGCCAGCTCACTAAAGGACATTCTGGGAGAGACCCAGTACTTC. The chain employs TRBV18 and TRBJ2-5, with TRBD1 as a possible D gene (5 bases). The CDR3 consists of 15 residues. CDR1 and CDR2 (germline): KGHSH, LQKENI. The V end lost 4 bases, the J end lost 4 bases, and 16 bases lay between the germline ends.

The chain is built from TRBV18 and TRBJ2-3, with a possible D match to TRBD2 (5 bases). Trimming pared 3 bases from V and 0 bases from J, leaving 10 bases between. The CDR3 contains 15 residues. Germline V gene sequence: CDR1 KGHSH, CDR2 LQKENI. The CDR3 is CASSPGVESTDTQYF. Written as DNA, the CDR3 is TGTGCCAGCTCACCCGGGGTCGAGAGCACAGATACGCAGTATTTT.

The V gene is TRBV3-1, the J gene TRBJ2-1; perhaps TRBD1 as D (6 bases). CDR3 length equals 16 residues. Germline V gene lookup returns CDR1 LGHDT and CDR2 YNNKEL (reference sequence). V gave up 2 bases and J gave up 0 bases, with 11 bases separating them. CDR3 amino acids: CASSQSRGSSYNEQFF. CDR3 in DNA: TGTGCCAGCAGCCAATCCAGGGGCAGCTCCTACAATGAGCAGTTCTTC.

This clonotype was seen at least ten times. V usage is TRBV5-1 and J usage is TRBJ2-1; D gene unclear. V gave up 0 bases and J gave up 8 bases, with 9 bases separating them. Per germline, CDR1 SGHRS and CDR2 YFSETQ. There are 13 residues in the CDR3. This CDR3 reads CASSLDVGHEQFF. CDR3 DNA sequence: TGCGCCAGCAGCTTGGATGTGGGCCATGAGCAGTTCTTC.

This clonotype has more than one count but fewer than ten. The chain uses TRBV3-1 and TRBJ2-7, with D unclear. Germline CDR1 is LGHDT and CDR2 is YNNKEL (reference sequence). CDR3 length: 15 residues. Trimming removed 1 base at V and 2 bases at J, with 12 bases between. The CDR3 reads CASSQGSAVTYEQYF. CDR3 sequence (DNA): TGTGCCAGCAGCCAAGGGTCAGCCGTAACCTACGAGCAGTACTTC.

This clonotype has at least ten counts. This chain connects TRBV30 to TRBJ2-5; D perhaps matches TRBD1 (6 bases). The V and J ends lost 2 bases and 3 bases respectively, with 10 bases between them. The germline V gene has CDR1 GTSNPN and CDR2 SVGIG (reference sequence). This CDR3 is 13 amino acids long. The CDR3 region has the DNA TGTGCCTGGAGTTTACAGGGAGAAGAGACCCAGTACTTC. It codes for CAWSLQGEETQYF.

The gene calls are TRBV12-3 or TRBV12-4 and TRBJ2-2; 7 bases align to TRBD1. With V trimmed by 3 bases and J by 1 base, 5 bases remained unmatched. There are 16 residues in the CDR3. The CDR3 spells CASSFLGTENTGELFF. DNA of the CDR3: TGTGCCAGCAGTTTTCTCGGGACAGAGAACACCGGGGAGCTGTTTTTT.

This clonotype was found a few times. The chain joins TRBV20-1 to TRBJ1-1; 7 nucleotides align to TRBD1. The junction had 7 bases not matched to a gene; V was cut back by 6 bases and J by 3 bases. Germline CDR1 and CDR2: DFQATT and SNEGSKA (reference sequence). The CDR3 has 13 residues. The CDR3 bases are TGCAGTGCCAACAGGGGAGTCGACACTGAAGCTTTCTTT. The encoded protein is CSANRGVDTEAFF.